Listed here are 27 T cell receptor beta chains from one sample, sequenced in a study of neoadjuvant anti-PD-1 for oral cavity cancer. Generated by immunoSEQ multiplex PCR, the TCRdb table keeps only in-frame clones and is missing some. The sample has roughly 7,000 clones, roughly 70% seen once; the top ten hold approximately 3%. The source material was PBMCs, sampled before nivolumab (anti-PD-1) treatment. The receptors were sampled from a person aged 35 to 85 with oral cavity squamous cell carcinoma.

The chain combines TRBV10-3 with TRBJ1-3; D unresolved. Germline-derived CDR1 and CDR2 are ENHRY and SYGVKD. The germline V and J ends were trimmed by 0 bases and 8 bases, with 8 bases remaining between them. The CDR3 has 13 amino acids. CDR3 loop: CAISESPSDTIYF. The CDR3 DNA is TGTGCCATCAGTGAGTCCCCCTCCGACACCATATATTTT.

This chain connects TRBV13 to TRBJ1-1; D is uncertain. This CDR3 is built from 19 residues. Germline assignment: CDR1 PRHDT and CDR2 FYEKMQ (reference sequence). Trimming cost V 4 bases and J 0 bases, with 24 bases left between them. The CDR3 DNA follows: TGTGCCAGCAGCTCAGAACAGTTCCGGGTCGGCTTGGTGAACACTGAAGCTTTCTTT. This codes for CASSSEQFRVGLVNTEAFF. The whole variable domain, filled in from reference TRBV13 and TRBJ1-1, reads AAGVIQSPRHLIKEKRETATLKCYPIPRHDTVYWYQQGPGQDPQFLISFYEKMQSDKGSIPDRFSAQQFSDYHSELNMSSLELGDSALYFCASSSEQFRVGLVNTEAFFGQGTRLTVV.

The chain is built from TRBV6-1 and TRBJ1-1; D gene uncertain. The CDR3 has 13 amino acids. The germline V gene has CDR1 MNHNS and CDR2 SASEGT. With 5 bases removed from V and 1 base from J, the gap between germline ends came to 8 bases. This CDR3 reads CASSPGENTEAFF. The CDR3 DNA reads as TGTGCCAGCAGTCCGGGAGAGAACACTGAAGCTTTCTTT.

This chain uses TRBV15 with TRBJ2-7; D uncertain. There are 16 residues in the CDR3. The V gene lost 3 bases and the J gene lost 0 bases, with 15 bases spanning the gap. Germline CDR1 and CDR2: LNHNV and YYDKDF (reference sequence). CDR3 sequence (DNA): TGTGCCACCAGCAGCCGATCAGGCCTTGACTCCTACGAGCAGTACTTC. Protein product: CATSSRSGLDSYEQYF. The full variable domain, its missing parts supplied by reference TRBV15 and TRBJ2-7, is DAMVIQNPRYQVTQFGKPVTLSCSQTLNHNVMYWYQQKSSQAPKLLFHYYDKDFNNEADTPDNFQSRRPNTSFCFLDIRSPGLGDTAMYLCATSSRSGLDSYEQYFGPGTRLTVT.

This clone came up a few times. The chain is built from TRBV12-5 and TRBJ1-6; no firm D call. The CDR3 is 16 amino acids. Trimming took 2 bases from V and 10 from J, leaving 18 bases between them. Germline-derived CDR1 and CDR2 are LGHNT and FRNRAP. The CDR3 DNA follows: TGTGCTAGTGGTTTGATCGCCGGTCGGCCGGAATCACCCCTCCACTTT. Protein product: CASGLIAGRPESPLHF.

This clone was seen once. The chain is built from TRBV7-2 and TRBJ2-3, with 7 nucleotides matching TRBD2. Germline CDR1 and CDR2: SGHTA and FQGNSA. The CDR3 runs 15 residues. J lost 5 bases, V lost 4 bases, and 9 bases had no gene match. The CDR3 loop is CASSSGGLVRDTQYF. In nucleotides, the CDR3 is TGTGCCAGCAGCTCGGGAGGACTAGTAAGAGATACGCAGTATTTT. The variable domain in full, with the rest retrieved from reference TRBV7-2 and TRBJ2-3, is GAGVSQSPSNKVTEKGKDVELRCDPISGHTALYWYRQSLGQGLEFLIYFQGNSAPDKSGLPSDRFSAERTGGSVSTLTIQRTQQEDSAVYLCASSSGGLVRDTQYFGPGTRLTVL.

This chain connects TRBV5-1 to TRBJ1-1; possibly TRBD1 for D (5 bases). The V end lost 0 bases, the J end lost 4 bases, and 10 bases lay between the germline ends. The CDR3 totals 14 residues. Germline V gene data show CDR1 as SGHRS and CDR2 as YFSETQ. The CDR3 reads CASSLEGASTEAFF. The CDR3 DNA reads as TGCGCCAGCAGCTTGGAAGGGGCGAGCACTGAAGCTTTCTTT.

The CDR3 region is CASSPPQGMGTEAFF. CDR3 DNA: TGTGCCAGCAGCCCACCGCAGGGCATGGGCACTGAAGCTTTCTTT. V and J are TRBV5-4 and TRBJ1-1; TRBD1 might be the D (5 bases). CDR1 is SGHNT and CDR2 is YYREEE in the germline V gene (reference sequence). V was cut by 4 bases and J by 4 bases, with 17 bases left in between. CDR3 size: 15 residues.

This sequence joins TRBV5-1 and TRBJ2-2, with 8 bases identical to TRBD1. V was pared by 0 bases and J by 1 base, with 5 bases of the junction left unmatched. Germline CDR1 is SGHRS and CDR2 is YFSETQ. The CDR3 contains 17 residues. CDR3 in DNA: TGCGCCAGCAGCTTGGACCCCGGGACAGGGAACACCGGGGAGCTGTTTTTT. Its translation is CASSLDPGTGNTGELFF.

V usage is TRBV5-1 and J usage is TRBJ2-3; D is undetermined. CDR3 length equals 12 residues. Germline V gene lookup returns CDR1 SGHRS and CDR2 YFSETQ. V dropped 6 bases and J dropped 4 bases, with 9 bases sitting between them. CDR3 sequence (DNA): TGCGCCAGCAACTATCCCCCAGATACGCAGTATTTT. Translated: CASNYPPDTQYF.

The chain carries TRBV7-7 and TRBJ1-2; 8 bases agree with TRBD1. This CDR3 has 13 amino acids. J was trimmed by 7 bases and V by 5 bases; bases with no gene match: 6. The germline CDR1 and CDR2 sequences are SSHAT and FNYEAQ (reference sequence). CDR3 residues: CASSPDRVGGYTF. CDR3 coding DNA: TGTGCCAGCAGCCCGGACAGGGTGGGTGGCTACACCTTC.

V usage is TRBV4-3 and J usage is TRBJ1-5, with 10 bases identical to TRBD1. Germline loops: CDR1 LGHNA, CDR2 YSLEER. The CDR3 has 15 amino acids. Trimming cost V 4 bases and J 6 bases; bases outside gene matches: 6. The CDR3 DNA is TGCGCCAGCAGCCCTTCCGGGACAGGGGTTCAGCCCCAGCATTTT. Translation: CASSPSGTGVQPQHF.

This chain links TRBV19 with TRBJ2-2; TRBD2 matches at 9 bases. In germline, CDR1 is LNHDA, CDR2 SQIVND (reference sequence). The ends lost 6 bases at V and 3 bases at J; junction bases unmatched: 2. This CDR3 contains 14 residues. This CDR3 is CASRASGDTGELFF. Here the CDR3 DNA reads TGTGCCAGTAGGGCTAGCGGGGACACCGGGGAGCTGTTTTTT.

This rearrangement joins TRBV7-6 to TRBJ2-3, with 7 nucleotides matching TRBD1. V was pared by 4 bases and J by 9 bases, with 4 bases of the junction left unmatched. The CDR3 contains 12 residues. Germline assignment: CDR1 SGHVS and CDR2 FNYEAQ. This chain's CDR3 is CASSSDRVTQYF. The CDR3, as DNA: TGTGCCAGCAGCTCAGACAGGGTCACGCAGTATTTT.

J is TRBJ2-7 and V is TRBV5-4, with 9 nucleotides matching TRBD1. The length of the CDR3 is 14 residues. The J segment lost 3 bases and the V segment lost 4 bases, leaving 5 bases of the junction unmatched. Germline V gene data show CDR1 as SGHNT and CDR2 as YYREEE (reference sequence). Here the CDR3 reads CASSAPGQGYEQYF. For the CDR3, the DNA is TGTGCCAGCAGCGCTCCGGGACAGGGCTACGAGCAGTACTTC. Together with reference TRBV5-4 and TRBJ2-7, the CDR3 gives the full variable domain: ETGVTQSPTHLIKTRGQQVTLRCSSQSGHNTVSWYQQALGQGPQFIFQYYREEENGRGNFPPRFSGLQFPNYSSELNVNALELDDSALYLCASSAPGQGYEQYFGPGTRLTVT.

This chain uses TRBV25-1 with TRBJ2-7; D perhaps matches TRBD2 (6 bases). Germline loops: CDR1 MGHDK, CDR2 SYGVNS. V dropped 3 bases and J dropped 2 bases, with 8 bases sitting between them. The CDR3 has 13 amino acids. The DNA for the CDR3 is TGTGCCAGCAGTGAGGCGGGGACCTACGAGCAGTACTTC. Amino acids: CASSEAGTYEQYF.

The chain is built from TRBV5-6 and TRBJ1-3, with D hard to call. V was pared by 0 bases and J by 0 bases, with 4 bases between. CDR1 and CDR2 (germline): SGHDT, YYEEEE. The CDR3 has 14 residues. The CDR3 is CASSLDPSGNTIYF. The CDR3 DNA reads as TGTGCCAGCAGCTTGGACCCCTCTGGAAACACCATATATTTT.

V gene TRBV5-1 combines with J gene TRBJ1-2, with D possibly matching TRBD1 (6 bases). The CDR3 spans 14 residues. CDR1 and CDR2 from the germline V gene are SGHRS and YFSETQ. Trimming cost V 4 bases and J 1 base, with 11 bases left between them. The CDR3 nucleotides are TGCGCCAGCAGCAAAGACAGGAATAACTATGGCTACACCTTC. This encodes CASSKDRNNYGYTF.

This clone showed up just a few times. This CDR3 is CASSQGGQGWYEQYF. In nucleotides, the CDR3 is TGCGCCAGCAGCCAAGGAGGACAGGGGTGGTACGAGCAGTACTTC. The V call is TRBV4-1, the J call TRBJ2-7; 9 bases are shared with TRBD1. Unmatched junction bases numbered 5, after V lost 1 base and J lost 4 bases. Germline V gives CDR1 MGHRA, CDR2 YSYEKL. The CDR3 has 15 amino acids.

V is TRBV18 and J is TRBJ1-3; D is possibly TRBD1 (5 bases). V lost 2 bases to trimming and J lost 0 bases, with 8 bases between them. Germline lookup yields CDR1 KGHSH and CDR2 LQKENI. This CDR3 is built from 15 residues. CDR3 sequence: CASSPSGGSGNTIYF. The DNA for the CDR3 is TGTGCCAGCTCACCAAGCGGGGGCTCTGGAAACACCATATATTTT.

This clone occurred a few times. Here the CDR3 DNA reads TGCGCCAGCAGCCCCTGGAGCGGGAACACCATATATTTT. Protein: CASSPWSGNTIYF. The rearrangement links TRBV4-1 to TRBJ1-3; the D is unclear. This CDR3 has 13 amino acids. Trimming cost V 4 bases and J 7 bases, with 11 bases left between them. CDR1 is MGHRA and CDR2 is YSYEKL in the germline V gene.

The rearrangement links TRBV11-2 to TRBJ1-2, with D unclear. This CDR3 is built from 12 residues. CDR1 is SGHAT and CDR2 is FQNNGV in the germline V gene. V was cut by 4 bases and J by 3 bases, with 6 bases left in between. DNA of the CDR3: TGTGCCAGCAGCTACCTAGACTATGGCTACACCTTC. Encoded protein: CASSYLDYGYTF.

This clone was seen once. This sequence joins TRBV19 and TRBJ2-2; D is undetermined. This CDR3 has 14 residues. Trimming shortened V by 9 bases and J by 0 bases, and 11 bases separated the two germline ends. In germline, CDR1 is LNHDA, CDR2 SQIVND (reference sequence). The CDR3 spells CASISRTNTGELFF. The CDR3 DNA follows: TGTGCCAGCATATCGAGAACGAACACCGGGGAGCTGTTTTTT.

This clone was recorded a few times. CDR3 DNA sequence: TGCGCCAGCAGCCAAGTTGATGCAGGGGGCTACGAGCAGTACTTC. This encodes CASSQVDAGGYEQYF. The rearrangement uses TRBV4-1 and TRBJ2-7; 7 bases fit TRBD1. The germline gives CDR1 MGHRA, CDR2 YSYEKL. Trimming took 1 base from V and 3 from J; bases not matched to a gene: 6. CDR3 length: 15 residues.

As DNA, the CDR3 is TGCACCAGCAGCCAAGGAGGGACAGGGGGCCCCGGGGAGCTGTTTTTT. The encoded protein is CTSSQGGTGGPGELFF. The chain recombines TRBV1 with TRBJ2-2; the tabulated D call, TRBD1, remains unverified against the DNA. TRBV1 is noted as a pseudogene. This CDR3 comprises 16 residues.

The rearrangement links TRBV10-2 to TRBJ2-3, with 9 bases identical to TRBD2. From germline, CDR1 is WSHSY and CDR2 SAAADI. The CDR3 is 18 amino acids. With V trimmed by 0 bases and J by 3 bases, 10 bases remained unmatched. The CDR3 region is CASSESKYQGLATDTQYF. CDR3 in DNA: TGCGCCAGCAGTGAGTCGAAATATCAGGGACTAGCAACAGATACGCAGTATTTT.

CDR3 DNA sequence: TGTGCCAGCAGTGTAGACCCGACAGGGGATGGCTACACCTTC. Its protein product is CASSVDPTGDGYTF. The chain employs TRBV2 and TRBJ1-2; 8 bases agree with TRBD1. The germline gives CDR1 SNHLY, CDR2 FYNNEI. Unmatched junction bases numbered 7, after V lost 4 bases and J lost 6 bases. The CDR3 loop spans 14 amino acids.